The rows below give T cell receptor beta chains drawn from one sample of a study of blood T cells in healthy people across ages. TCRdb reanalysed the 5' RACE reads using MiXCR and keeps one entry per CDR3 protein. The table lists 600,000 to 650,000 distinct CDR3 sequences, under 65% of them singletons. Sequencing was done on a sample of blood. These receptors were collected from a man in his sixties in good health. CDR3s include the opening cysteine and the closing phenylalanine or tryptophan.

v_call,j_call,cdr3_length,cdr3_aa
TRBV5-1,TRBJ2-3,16,CASSLAERGSTDTQYF
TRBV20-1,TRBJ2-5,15,CSAPGRRNPQETQYF
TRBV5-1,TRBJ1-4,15,CASSPGQGGSEKLFF
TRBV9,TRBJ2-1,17,CASSRTGGFSSYNEQFF
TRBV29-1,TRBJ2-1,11,CSASRDIEQFF
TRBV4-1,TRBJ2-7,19,CASSQDPKHRSNPHYEQYF
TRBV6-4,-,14,CAESWGAIDNEQYF
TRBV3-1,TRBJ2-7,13,CASVRAGTYEQYF
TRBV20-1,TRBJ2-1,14,CSATDPGGPYEQFF
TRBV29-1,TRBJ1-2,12,CSVSEGIGGYTF
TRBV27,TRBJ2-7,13,CASSPGVSYEQYF
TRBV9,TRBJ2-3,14,CASSVEQGTDTQYF
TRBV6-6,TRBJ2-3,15,CASIPDRGNTDTQYF
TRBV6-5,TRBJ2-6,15,CASSAEGAGANVLTF
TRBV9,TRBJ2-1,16,CASSVGASGGYNEQFF
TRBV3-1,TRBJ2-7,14,CASSHSGLWHEQYF
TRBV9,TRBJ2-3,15,CASSVVGTRTDTQYF
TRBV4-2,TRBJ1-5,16,CASSQEDRSSNQPQHF
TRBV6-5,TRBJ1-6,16,CASSRGTHDYNSPLHF
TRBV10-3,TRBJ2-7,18,CAISVTSGGANSPYEQYF
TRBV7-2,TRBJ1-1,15,CASSPHGGLNTEAFF
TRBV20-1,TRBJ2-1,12,CSAPDRVNEQFF
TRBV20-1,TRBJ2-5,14,CSAPSGAAQETQYF
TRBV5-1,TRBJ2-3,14,CASRPGSGTDTQYF